This note documents a single T cell receptor beta chain sequence. MiXCR, applied by TCRdb to the 5' RACE reads, yields one record per CDR3 protein. The sample includes 95,000 to 120,000 distinct CDR3 sequences, 15% to 20% of them seen just once. The sample comes from a study of T-cell memory formation after mild COVID-19. Trimming cost V 5 bases and J 6 bases; bases outside gene matches: 11. Per germline, CDR1 LGHDT and CDR2 YNNKEL (reference sequence). CDR3 length: 16 residues. The J gene is TRBJ1-2, the V gene TRBV3-1, with 11 bases that match TRBD1. The sample was PBMCs or a T cell subset sorted from them (not recorded which). The source is a man between 18 and 35 years old who had mild COVID-19 (a few samples of this study predate the infection). Cell type and time point are not known. The CDR3 DNA follows: TGTGCCAGCAGCATATCTTCCGGGACAGGGGGACATGGCTACACCTTC. This encodes CASSISSGTGGHGYTF.